Given below is one T cell receptor (beta chain) in context. Its target is not known. The CDR3 runs 12 residues. The germline V and J ends were trimmed by 5 bases and 9 bases, with 11 bases remaining between them. Germline loops: CDR1 SGHAT, CDR2 FQNNGV. Profiled with immunoSEQ multiplex PCR; TCRdb holds only in-frame clones, not every one. The sample records 25,000 to 35,000 clones, around 88% being singletons. The record originates from a study of OX40 agonist ivuxolimab in advanced cancers. Study results and limitations: CD4+ and CD8+ blood T cells expanded clonally by week 6 at 0.1 to 3.0 mg/kg.

Prior autoimmune disease or systemic immunosuppression barred patients. Drawing of blood for sampling happened at baseline, at cycle 4 day 1, and at cycle 7 day 1. The TCR comes from an adult with an advanced solid tumor such as melanoma, head and neck, liver or kidney cancer. The V call is TRBV11-2, the J call TRBJ2-1; D unresolved. The sample in question was CD4+ or CD8+ T cells sorted from blood, obtained in a trial of the OX40 agonist ivuxolimab. CDR3 sequence (DNA): TGTGCCAGCAGCCCCCAGACTGTTGAGCAGTTCTTC. Its translation is CASSPQTVEQFF.